This T cell receptor beta chain was sequenced in a study of blood T cell repertoires in COVID-19. Study-wide context: Both acute and convalescent COVID-19 samples were obtained from the United States, Italy and Spain. Sources were T cells, B-cell-depleted T cells, or PBMCs; the material itself was cDNA or gDNA.

Authors' processing steps: Amplification of reference gene primers was used by the study to estimate nucleated cell counts. TCRdb's copy holds only in-frame clones and misses some; the assay was immunoSEQ multiplex PCR. The V and J calls and the clone size are those of that table, but D and trimming were determined from the DNA. This table holds around 87,000 clones, 90% found once. Germline CDR1 is SEHNR and CDR2 is FQNEAQ (reference sequence). There are 16 residues in the CDR3. The ends lost 3 bases at V and 4 bases at J; junction bases unmatched: 5. This clone was counted between two and nine times.

Sample: peripheral blood. The rearrangement links TRBV7-9 to TRBJ2-1, with 11 bases identical to TRBD2. The origin of this receptor is a human donor with active COVID-19. The donor label of this sample is uncertain. This CDR3 reads CASSFRTSGGYNEQFF. The CDR3 DNA follows: TGTGCCAGCAGCTTCCGAACTAGCGGGGGTTACAATGAGCAGTTCTTC.